This TCR beta chain was observed in a study of cytomegalovirus exposure and HLA in healthy donors. Study-level findings and limits: Within an earlier analysis, most TCR beta V segments proved productive either about 87% or about 30% of the time. HLA alleles showed associations with about 17,000 TCR beta sequences in a later analysis, at a 0.05 false discovery rate.

Remarks on this clone: The target antigen is unknown.

Researchers ran the PCR with 60 Vbeta and 13 Jbeta primers. Method: immunoSEQ multiplex PCR; TCRdb's copy keeps in-frame clones and lacks some. This table holds 170,000 or so clones, around 77% found once. This CDR3 has 15 residues. CDR1 and CDR2 (germline): MNHEY, SVGAGI. V was cut by 6 bases and J by 2 bases, with 15 bases left in between. This receptor was obtained from a man between 60 and 70 years old in good health and CMV-seronegative. V usage is TRBV6-5 and J usage is TRBJ2-3, with D possibly matching TRBD1 (8 bases). The source material was PBMCs. CDR3 protein: CASRQGGAYTDTQYF. The CDR3 coding sequence is TGTGCCAGCAGACAGGGGGGGGCCTACACAGATACGCAGTATTTT.